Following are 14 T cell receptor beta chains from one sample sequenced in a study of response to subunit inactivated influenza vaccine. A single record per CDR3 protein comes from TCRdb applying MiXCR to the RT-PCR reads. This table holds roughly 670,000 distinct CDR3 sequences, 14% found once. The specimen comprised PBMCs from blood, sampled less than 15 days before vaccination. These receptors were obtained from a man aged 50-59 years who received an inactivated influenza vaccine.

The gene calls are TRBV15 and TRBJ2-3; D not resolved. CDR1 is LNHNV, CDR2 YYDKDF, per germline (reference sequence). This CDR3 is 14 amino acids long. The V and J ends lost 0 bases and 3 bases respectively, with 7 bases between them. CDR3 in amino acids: CATSRDPATDTQYF. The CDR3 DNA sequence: TGTGCCACCAGCAGAGATCCGGCGACAGATACGCAGTATTTT.

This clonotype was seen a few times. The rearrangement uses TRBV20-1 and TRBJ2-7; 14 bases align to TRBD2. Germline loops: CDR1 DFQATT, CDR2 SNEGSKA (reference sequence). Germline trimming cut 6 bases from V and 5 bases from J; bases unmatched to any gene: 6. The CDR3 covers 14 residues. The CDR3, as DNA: TGCAGTGCCACGGGACTAGCGGGAGCGAACGAGCAGTACTTC. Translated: CSATGLAGANEQYF.

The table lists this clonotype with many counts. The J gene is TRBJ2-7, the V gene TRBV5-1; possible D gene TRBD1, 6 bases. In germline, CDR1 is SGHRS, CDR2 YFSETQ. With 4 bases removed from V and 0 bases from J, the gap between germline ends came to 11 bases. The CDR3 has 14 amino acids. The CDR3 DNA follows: TGCGCCAGCAGCCGGGACACGTCCTCCTACGAGCAGTACTTC. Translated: CASSRDTSSYEQYF.

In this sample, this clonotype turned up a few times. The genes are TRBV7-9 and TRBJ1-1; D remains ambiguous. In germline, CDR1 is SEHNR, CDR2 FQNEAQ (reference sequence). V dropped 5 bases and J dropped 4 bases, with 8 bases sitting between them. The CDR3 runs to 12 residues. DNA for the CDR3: TGTGCCAGCAGCAAGCCCGGCACTGAAGCTTTCTTT. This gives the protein CASSKPGTEAFF.

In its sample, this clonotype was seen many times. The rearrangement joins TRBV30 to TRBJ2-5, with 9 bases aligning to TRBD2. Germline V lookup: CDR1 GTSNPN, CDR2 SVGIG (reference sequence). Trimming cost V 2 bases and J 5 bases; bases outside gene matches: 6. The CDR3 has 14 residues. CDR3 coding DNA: TGTGCCTGGAGTTATAGCGGGGGTCGGGAGACCCAGTACTTC. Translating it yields CAWSYSGGRETQYF.

This chain's CDR3 is CASSLDRAVTGSGANVLTF. As DNA, the CDR3 is TGTGCCAGCAGTTTGGACAGAGCAGTGACGGGATCTGGGGCCAACGTCCTGACTTTC. The V and J genes are TRBV28 and TRBJ2-6, with a weak D call TRBD1 (6 bases). The CDR3 has 19 residues. V was clipped by 3 bases and J by 1 base, with 19 bases between them. Germline CDR1 MDHEN, CDR2 SYDVKM.

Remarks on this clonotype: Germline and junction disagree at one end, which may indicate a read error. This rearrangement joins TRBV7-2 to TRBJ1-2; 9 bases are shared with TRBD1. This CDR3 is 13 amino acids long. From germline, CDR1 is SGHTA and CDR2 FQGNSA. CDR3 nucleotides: TGTGCCAGCACCTTAAACAGGGGGCAGGGCTACACCTTC. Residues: CASTLNRGQGYTF.

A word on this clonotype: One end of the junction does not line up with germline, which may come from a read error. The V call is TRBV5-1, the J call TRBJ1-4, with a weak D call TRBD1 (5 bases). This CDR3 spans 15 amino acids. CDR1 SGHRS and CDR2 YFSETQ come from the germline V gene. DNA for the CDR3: TGCGCCAGCAGAACAGGCTTCTCGTCTAATGAAAAACTGCTTTTT. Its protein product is CASRTGFSSNEKLLF.

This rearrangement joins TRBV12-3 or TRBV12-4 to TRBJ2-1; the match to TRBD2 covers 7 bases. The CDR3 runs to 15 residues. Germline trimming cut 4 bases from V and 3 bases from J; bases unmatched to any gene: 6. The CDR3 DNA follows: TGTGCCAGCAGTTCTCCTAGCGGTTTCTACAATGAGCAGTTCTTC. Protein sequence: CASSSPSGFYNEQFF.

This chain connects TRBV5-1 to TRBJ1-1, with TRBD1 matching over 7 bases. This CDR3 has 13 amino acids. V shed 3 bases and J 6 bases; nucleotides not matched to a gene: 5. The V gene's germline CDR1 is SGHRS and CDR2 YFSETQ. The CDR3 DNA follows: TGCGCCAGCAGCTCCCTAGACAGGGCTGAAGCTTTCTTT. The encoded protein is CASSSLDRAEAFF.

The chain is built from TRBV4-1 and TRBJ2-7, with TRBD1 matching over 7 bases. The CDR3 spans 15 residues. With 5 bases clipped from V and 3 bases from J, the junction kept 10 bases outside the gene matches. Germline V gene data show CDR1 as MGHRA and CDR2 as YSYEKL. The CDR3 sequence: CASSDRTGSDYEQYF. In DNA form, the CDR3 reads TGCGCCAGCAGCGACCGGACAGGATCAGACTACGAGCAGTACTTC.

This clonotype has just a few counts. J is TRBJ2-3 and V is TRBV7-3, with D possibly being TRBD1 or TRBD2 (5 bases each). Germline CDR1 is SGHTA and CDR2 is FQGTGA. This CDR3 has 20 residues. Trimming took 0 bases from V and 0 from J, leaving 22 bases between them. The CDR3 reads CASSLTPTGLWGASTDTQYF. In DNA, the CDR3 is TGTGCCAGCAGCTTAACACCTACAGGACTCTGGGGAGCTAGCACAGATACGCAGTATTTT.

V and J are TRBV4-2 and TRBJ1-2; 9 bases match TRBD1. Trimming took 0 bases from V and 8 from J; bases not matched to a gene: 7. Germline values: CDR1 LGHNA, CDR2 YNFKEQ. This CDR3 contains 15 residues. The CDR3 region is CASSQEQGAVEGYTF. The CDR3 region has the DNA TGTGCCAGCAGCCAAGAACAGGGGGCAGTTGAGGGCTACACCTTC.

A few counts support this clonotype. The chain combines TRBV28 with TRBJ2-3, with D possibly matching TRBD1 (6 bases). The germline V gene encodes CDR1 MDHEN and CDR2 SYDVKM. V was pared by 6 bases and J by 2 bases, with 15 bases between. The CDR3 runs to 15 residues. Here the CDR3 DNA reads TGTGCCAGCAGGCGAACAGGGACGACCACAGATACGCAGTATTTT. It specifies CASRRTGTTTDTQYF.